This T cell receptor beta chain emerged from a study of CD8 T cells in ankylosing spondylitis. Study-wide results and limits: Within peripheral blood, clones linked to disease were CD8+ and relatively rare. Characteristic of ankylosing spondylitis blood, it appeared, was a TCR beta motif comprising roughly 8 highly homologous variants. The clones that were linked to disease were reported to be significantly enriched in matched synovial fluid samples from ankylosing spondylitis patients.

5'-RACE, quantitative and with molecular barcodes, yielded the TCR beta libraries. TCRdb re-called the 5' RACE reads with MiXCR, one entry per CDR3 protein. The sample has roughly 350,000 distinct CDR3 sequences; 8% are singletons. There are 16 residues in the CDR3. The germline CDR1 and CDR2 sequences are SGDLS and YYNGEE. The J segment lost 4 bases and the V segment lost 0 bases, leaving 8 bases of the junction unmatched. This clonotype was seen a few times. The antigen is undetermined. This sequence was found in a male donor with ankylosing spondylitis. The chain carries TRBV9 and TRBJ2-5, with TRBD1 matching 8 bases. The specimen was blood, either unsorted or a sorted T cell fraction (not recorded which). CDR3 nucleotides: TGTGCCAGCAGCGTAGGCGGACAGGGCTACCTAGAGACCCAGTACTTC. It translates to CASSVGGQGYLETQYF. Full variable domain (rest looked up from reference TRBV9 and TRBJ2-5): DSGVTQTPKHLITATGQRVTLRCSPRSGDLSVYWYQQSLDQGLQFLIQYYNGEERAKGNILERFSAQQFPDLHSELNLSSLELGDSALYFCASSVGGQGYLETQYFGPGTRLLVL.